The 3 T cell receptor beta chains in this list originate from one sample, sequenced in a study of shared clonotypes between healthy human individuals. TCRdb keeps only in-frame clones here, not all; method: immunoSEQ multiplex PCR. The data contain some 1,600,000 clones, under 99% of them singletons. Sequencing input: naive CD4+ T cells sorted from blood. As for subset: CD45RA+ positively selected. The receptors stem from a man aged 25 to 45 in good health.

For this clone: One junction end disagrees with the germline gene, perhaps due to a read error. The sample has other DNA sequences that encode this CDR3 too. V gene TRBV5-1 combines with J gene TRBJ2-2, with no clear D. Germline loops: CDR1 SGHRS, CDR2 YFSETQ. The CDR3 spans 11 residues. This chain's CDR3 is CASSDTGELFF. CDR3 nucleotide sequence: TGCGCCAGCAGCGACACAGGGGAGCTGTTTTTT.

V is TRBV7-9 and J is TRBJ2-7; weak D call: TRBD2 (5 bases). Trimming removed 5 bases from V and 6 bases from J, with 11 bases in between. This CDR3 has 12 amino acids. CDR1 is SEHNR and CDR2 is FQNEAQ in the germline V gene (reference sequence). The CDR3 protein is CASSPLAPEQYF. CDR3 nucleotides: TGTGCCAGCAGCCCCCTAGCTCCCGAGCAGTACTTC.

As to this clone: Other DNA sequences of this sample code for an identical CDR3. The CDR3 DNA is TGTGCCAGCTCACCGGGCGGATCTTACAATGAGCAGTTCTTC. It translates to CASSPGGSYNEQFF. This chain uses TRBV18 with TRBJ2-1; D is uncertain. The CDR3 spans 14 residues. CDR1 is KGHSH, CDR2 LQKENI, per germline. The V end was cut by 3 bases, the J end by 4 bases, with 10 bases between.